This T cell receptor beta chain was identified during a study of brain T cells in children with intractable seizures. The method was immunoSEQ multiplex PCR; TCRdb's version includes in-frame clones alone and lacks a portion of them. The data show 65,000 to 85,000 clones, 90% to 95% seen once. CDR3 size: 12 residues. Germline CDR1 and CDR2: MNHEY and SVGAGI. Deletions cut 5 bases from V and 3 bases from J, with 8 bases between. Patients received at least one anti-epileptic drug before surgery. This clone has just one count. The receptor comes from a boy younger than two with tuberous sclerosis and intractable seizures. The starting material was peripheral blood, obtained at surgery. The rearrangement joins TRBV6-5 to TRBJ2-7; D remains unclear. This CDR3 reads CASSPEYYEQYF. The CDR3 bases are TGTGCCAGCAGTCCCGAGTACTACGAGCAGTACTTC.